The 12 T cell receptor beta chains presented below share a single source sample, sequenced in a study of graft-versus-host responses after intestinal transplantation. Profiled with immunoSEQ multiplex PCR; TCRdb holds only in-frame clones, not every one. Of almost 85,000 clones listed, 91% are singletons. No antigen is known for these receptors. The material was unstimulated CD4+ T cells sorted from spleen or lymph node cells, obtained before intestinal transplant. These TCRs come from a human donor who received an intestinal transplant.

The chain joins TRBV9 to TRBJ2-3; 8 nucleotides line up with TRBD2. The CDR3 loop spans 15 amino acids. Germline CDR1 is SGDLS and CDR2 is YYNGEE. V was clipped by 2 bases and J by 2 bases; unmatched bases: 4. The CDR3 coding sequence is TGTGCCAGCAGCGTTGGTAGCGGGACCACAGATACGCAGTATTTT. This encodes CASSVGSGTTDTQYF.

The gene calls are TRBV27 and TRBJ1-1; 7 bases are a match to TRBD1. CDR3 length: 14 amino acids. Per germline, CDR1 MNHEY and CDR2 SMNVEV (reference sequence). V was pared by 8 bases and J by 8 bases, with 14 bases of the junction left unmatched. In nucleotides, the CDR3 is TGTGCCAGCGGGAAGGGGACAGAACGAAAAGAAGCTTTCTTT. Amino acids: CASGKGTERKEAFF.

V is TRBV11-2 and J is TRBJ2-7, with D perhaps matching TRBD1 (5 bases). V was pared by 6 bases and J by 4 bases, with 16 bases between. This CDR3 comprises 14 residues. Germline-derived CDR1 and CDR2 are SGHAT and FQNNGV. In DNA form, the CDR3 reads TGTGCCAGCAGTCAGGATGGGGCTAGGTACGAGCAGTACTTC. Translation gives CASSQDGARYEQYF. The full variable domain, its missing parts supplied by reference TRBV11-2 and TRBJ2-7, is EAGVAQSPRYKIIEKRQSVAFWCNPISGHATLYWYQQILGQGPKLLIQFQNNGVVDDSQLPKDRFSAERLKGVDSTLKIQPAKLEDSAVYLCASSQDGARYEQYFGPGTRLTVT.

V is TRBV7-2 and J is TRBJ1-2, with D possibly being TRBD1 (6 bases). This CDR3 comprises 14 residues. V lost 5 bases to trimming and J lost 2 bases, with 12 bases between them. Germline assignment: CDR1 SGHTA and CDR2 FQGNSA. Here the CDR3 DNA reads TGTGCCAGCAGCACCCAGACAGGCAACTATGGCTACACCTTC. Translating it yields CASSTQTGNYGYTF.

The chain links TRBV7-9 to TRBJ2-7, with D uncertain. The CDR3 is 13 residues long. The germline V gene has CDR1 SEHNR and CDR2 FQNEAQ (reference sequence). V was clipped by 1 base and J by 7 bases, with 11 bases between them. The CDR3 loop reads CASSLVPGWEQYF. CDR3 nucleotide sequence: TGTGCCAGCAGCTTAGTTCCGGGTTGGGAGCAGTACTTC.

The rearrangement joins TRBV7-6 to TRBJ2-7, with D unclear. The CDR3 is made up of 14 amino acids. Germline CDR1 reads SGHVS; CDR2 reads FNYEAQ. V was trimmed by 1 base and J by 2 bases, leaving 9 bases between them. The CDR3 DNA is TGTGCCAGCAGCTTAGTTGCAGAGGCCTACGAGCAGTACTTC. Amino acids: CASSLVAEAYEQYF.

The J gene is TRBJ2-7, the V gene TRBV2, with a weak D call TRBD1 (6 bases). V was pared by 7 bases and J by 2 bases, with 18 bases between. The CDR3 covers 15 residues. Germline assignment: CDR1 SNHLY and CDR2 FYNNEI. CDR3 bases: TGTGCCAGCACCGAAGGGCCAGGGGCGACCTACGAGCAGTACTTC. Translated: CASTEGPGATYEQYF.

The chain combines TRBV19 with TRBJ2-5, with TRBD2 matching over 15 bases. The J call is in doubt because the DNA end fits TRBJ2-7 better. There are 16 residues in the CDR3. From germline, CDR1 is LNHDA and CDR2 SQIVND (reference sequence). CDR3 sequence reads: CASSMGLAGGYYEQYF. In nucleotides, the CDR3 is TGTGCCAGTAGTATGGGACTAGCGGGGGGATACTACGAGCAGTACTTC.

The CDR3 DNA is TGTGCCAGCAGCCGGGATCCCCGGGGCTACACCTTC. It yields the protein CASSRDPRGYTF. The chain has TRBV6-1 and TRBJ1-2; the D is unclear. This CDR3 has 12 residues. The germline V gene encodes CDR1 MNHNS and CDR2 SASEGT. Trimming stripped 6 bases from V and 8 bases from J, with 13 bases between.

This chain uses TRBV7-6 with TRBJ2-1, with 9 bases matching TRBD1. V dropped 4 bases and J dropped 6; count of bases not matched to a gene: 10. The length of the CDR3 is 16 residues. Germline V lookup: CDR1 SGHVS, CDR2 FNYEAQ. CDR3 in amino acids: CASSSTPGQGPNEQFF. CDR3 bases: TGTGCCAGCAGCTCTACGCCGGGACAGGGACCCAATGAGCAGTTCTTC.

This sequence joins TRBV6-4 and TRBJ2-3; the D gene is possibly TRBD1 (6 bases). The CDR3 length is 17 residues. V was trimmed by 2 bases and J by 0 bases, leaving 15 bases between them. The germline CDR1 and CDR2 sequences are MRHNA and SNTAGT. The CDR3 DNA follows: TGTGCCAGCAGTGACGCAGAACAGGGAATTAGCACAGATACGCAGTATTTT. This sequence encodes CASSDAEQGISTDTQYF.

This chain uses TRBV7-2 with TRBJ1-1, with 9 positions matching TRBD1. Germline-derived CDR1 and CDR2 are SGHTA and FQGNSA. CDR3 length: 14 residues. J gave up 1 base and V 4 bases, and 1 base lay outside the gene matches. In DNA form, the CDR3 reads TGTGCCAGCAGCTCGGGACAGGGGAACACTGAAGCTTTCTTT. This sequence encodes CASSSGQGNTEAFF. The full variable domain, with the rest looked up from reference TRBV7-2 and TRBJ1-1, is GAGVSQSPSNKVTEKGKDVELRCDPISGHTALYWYRQSLGQGLEFLIYFQGNSAPDKSGLPSDRFSAERTGGSVSTLTIQRTQQEDSAVYLCASSSGQGNTEAFFGQGTRLTVV.